The TCR beta chain under discussion was sequenced for a study of cytomegalovirus exposure and HLA in healthy donors. General study findings and limits: The authors listed 150 to 200 TCR beta chains as cytomegalovirus-associated.

The PCR contained 60 Vbeta and 13 Jbeta primers. Generated by immunoSEQ multiplex PCR, the TCRdb table keeps only in-frame clones and is missing some. This table holds more than 30,000 clones. A note on this clone: What it recognizes is unknown.

This clonotype originated in a man aged 35-49 years in good health and CMV-seropositive. The sequencing sample was made of PBMCs.

This CDR3 reads CASSQDPPSGSYEQYF. The CDR3 nucleotides read TGCGCCAGCAGCCAAGATCCCCCTAGCGGGAGCTACGAGCAGTACTTC. The chain recombines TRBV4-1 with TRBJ2-5; 10 positions agree with TRBD2. The J call may be faulty, since TRBJ2-7 better matches the DNA end. Germline lookup yields CDR1 MGHRA and CDR2 YSYEKL. The CDR3 contains 16 residues.